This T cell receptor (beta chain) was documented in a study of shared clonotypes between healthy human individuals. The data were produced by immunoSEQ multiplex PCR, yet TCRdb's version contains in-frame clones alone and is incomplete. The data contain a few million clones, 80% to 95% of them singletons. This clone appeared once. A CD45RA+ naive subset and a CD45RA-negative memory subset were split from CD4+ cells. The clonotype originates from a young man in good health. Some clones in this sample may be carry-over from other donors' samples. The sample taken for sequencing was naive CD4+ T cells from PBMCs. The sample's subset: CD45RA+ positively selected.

CDR3 amino acids: CASSSGDPTGELFF. The DNA for the CDR3 is TGTGCCAGCAGCTCAGGGGATCCCACCGGGGAGCTGTTTTTT. The gene calls are TRBV5-4 and TRBJ2-2; a possible D gene is TRBD1 (6 bases). Germline V lookup: CDR1 SGHNT, CDR2 YYREEE (reference sequence). The CDR3 consists of 14 residues. Between the trimmed V and J ends, which lost 3 bases and 4 bases, there was a span of 10 bases.